The entry below describes one TCR beta chain. Its antigen is undetermined. Mismatch with germline at one junction end may stem from a read error. A quantitative 5'-RACE method, one with molecular barcodes, was used to make TCR beta libraries. TCRdb recomputed calls from the 5' RACE reads with MiXCR, one row per CDR3 protein. The profile shows roughly 670,000 distinct CDR3 sequences, roughly 20% of them singletons. This sample was taken from a study of CD8 T cells in ankylosing spondylitis. Overall study results and limits: It appeared that ankylosing spondylitis blood was characterized by a TCR beta motif of several highly homologous variants. Previously reported in reactive arthritis synovial fluid and blood were some of the motif variants.

Germline CDR1 reads LGHNA; CDR2 reads YSLEER. The CDR3 sequence is 16 residues long. Material for sequencing was blood, either unsorted or a sorted T cell fraction (not recorded which). The TCR comes from a male donor with ankylosing spondylitis. This sequence joins TRBV4-3 and TRBJ1-6; the match to TRBD1 covers 9 bases. This CDR3 reads CASSHGQGNYNSALHF. The DNA for the CDR3 is TGCGCCAGCAGCCACGGACAGGGGAACTATAATTCAGCCCTCCACTTT.